In this sample, the clone carrying this T cell receptor beta chain turned up a few times. Its matching antigen is unknown. The junction departs from germline at one end; a sequencing error may be responsible. CDR1 is SSHAT and CDR2 is FNYEAQ in the germline V gene (reference sequence). The CDR3 is 13 residues long. The sample belongs to a study of type 1 regulatory T cells. Study at large: T-allo10 is a Tr1-enriched, alloantigen-specific CD4 T cell product made in vitro. Study observations and caveats: Tr1 cells had a more restricted TCR repertoire than non-Tr1 cells.

TCRdb re-called the reads with MiXCR, one entry per CDR3 protein. This sample has tens of thousands of distinct CDR3 sequences, with more than 20% found just once. The sequence came from a human donor in good health. The V call is TRBV7-7, the J call TRBJ1-1; D unresolved. What was sequenced was cultured type 1 regulatory T (Tr1) cells, either the whole culture or a sorted fraction (not recorded which). The CDR3 here is CASSRDQNTEAFF. The CDR3 DNA reads TGTGCTAGCAGCCGAGACCAAAACACTGAAGCTTTCTTT.